The clone carrying this TCR beta chain was detected only a few times. Its antigen is not known. This sample was included in a study of T cells after yellow fever vaccination. A universal primer site and UMIs were added as TCR cDNA was made by 5'RACE template switching. MiXCR, applied by TCRdb to the 5' RACE reads, yields one record per CDR3 protein. The data contain more than 300,000 distinct CDR3 sequences, about 10% of them singletons. Study-level results: Most primary-vaccination clones reappeared after the booster (about 97% CD4, 75% to 90% CD8). A small proportion of clonotypes was detected in both the CD4 and CD8 compartments. Abundant clonotypes from the bulk population could get into FACS-sorted repertoires as contaminants.

Germline lookup yields CDR1 WSHSY and CDR2 SAAADI. The ends were cut back, 6 bases at V and 3 bases at J, with 14 bases in the middle. The CDR3 loop spans 14 amino acids. The receptor's source is a man between 18 and 35 years old who received the YFV17D yellow fever vaccine. Sequencing used CD4+ T cells sorted from PBMCs, obtained 45 days after the yellow fever booster vaccination. The J gene is TRBJ2-5, the V gene TRBV10-2; possible D gene TRBD2, 5 bases. The CDR3, as DNA: TGCGCCAGCAGCCCTACAGAGGGAAAAGAGACCCAGTACTTC. It translates to CASSPTEGKETQYF.